This T cell receptor (beta chain) was found in a study of cytomegalovirus exposure and HLA in healthy donors (TCRdb year 2017). For context, the study as a whole: An earlier analysis of under 600 of the donors reported 250 to 350 Gb of sequence data and some 120 million unique TCR beta sequences from approximately 180 million T cells. The T cell repertoires of 666 subjects were profiled by immunosequencing and related to cytomegalovirus serostatus. The number of typed donors differed by locus: roughly 629-640 for A, B, C, DRB1 and DQB1; 500 to 550 for DQA1; approximately 610 for DPA1; and about 450 for DPB1. An earlier analysis of nearly 600 of the donors applied high-throughput TCR beta sequencing to assess whether each TCR beta V gene segment acted as functional or pseudogenic. Donor age, sex, ethnicity and CMV serostatus were collected together with the repertoire data. The genetic ancestry cluster associated with self-reported Caucasian donors included about 84% of the 350 to 500 genotyped donors. A few DR-DQ haplotypes were treated as single units for association and clustering because of strong linkage in the cohort. The later analysis used no new phenotypic data to find candidate immune exposures, relying instead on TCR beta sequences and their occurrence across donors. A later analysis re-examined previously published TCR beta repertoires from about 670 donors and added high-resolution HLA genotyping to investigate patterns of TCR occurrence. A separate validation cohort of over a hundred different subjects was used in addition to the approximately 610-subject first cohort. An early release that covered fewer than 750 HLA-typed donors contained approximately 300 gigabases of sequencing data and tens of millions of unique TCR sequences. Every discovery cohort repertoire had been produced on one sequencing platform. Genome-wide SNP genotypes for about 65% of the roughly 670 donors were used in a later genetic analysis, which treated that subset as a discovery cohort. Across about 370 genotyped donors of the cohort, an average of about 200,000 unique TCR beta nucleotide sequences per donor were sequenced, and about a sixth of those sequences were non-productive. To predict cytomegalovirus infection status, the study combined high-throughput TCR immunosequencing, statistical association of individual TCRs with disease status, and machine learning. The aim of the study was to test whether cataloging public T cell receptors could identify signatures of past pathogen exposure. Both class I and class II loci were covered by HLA typing, at four-digit resolution.

Broad study findings and their caveats: A further reported finding was that TCR beta sequences accurately predicted the HLA-A and HLA-B alleles for most subjects in the first cohort. The presence/absence analyses assumed that sequencing depth was roughly uniform across donors, and that assumption may not be true. Because HLA typing was unavailable for some donors at each locus, only the typed subset was used in association tests. The classifier was reported to diagnose cytomegalovirus status with high specificity and sensitivity in both the original cohort and the validation cohort. The cohort was sequenced for TCR beta chains only, and without alpha or paired-chain data the features that could be detected were limited. An association between a missense DCLRE1C variant and V-gene and J-gene trimming of TCR beta chains was found in a later genetic analysis and replicated in an independent cohort. In an earlier analysis of roughly 500 of the donors, most TCR beta V segments appeared in productive rearrangements about 87% or about 30% of the time, broadly matching IMGT annotations. Several of the top co-occurrence clusters appeared to be linked to parvovirus B19, influenza, CMV and Epstein-Barr virus, according to a later analysis. The sequencing pipeline was judged likely to have produced a cluster of highly shared sequence variants as a technical artifact. When HLA alleles, especially DR and DQ, strongly co-occurred, TCR associations were difficult to assign to individual alleles. The study gave a list of 150 to 200 TCR beta chains associated with cytomegalovirus. CMV serostatus was the only immune exposure information available for the cohort. Compared with equally common non-associated chains, HLA-associated TCR beta chains in a later analysis were more clonally expanded and had lower generation probabilities. Most CMV-associated TCR beta chains appeared to be HLA-restricted in a later analysis, and the HLA associations seemed to be driven largely by CMV exposure. Specific HLA alleles were associated with 18,000 or so TCR beta sequences at a false discovery rate of 0.05 in a later analysis. Linkage disequilibrium might explain the correlated functional status among segregating V segments, but an unknown experimental factor could not be excluded. The authors suggested that the approach could potentially be generalized to other disease states and immunological phenotypes. A later analysis found that TCR association rates varied across HLA loci, with DRB1 alleles showing the most associated TCRs and HLA-C alleles the fewest. While some public TCRs were present in many individuals, most TCR sequences turned up only very rarely across donors. Roughly 15 rarely observed V segments, including chromosome 9 orphons, were excluded from the earlier analysis of some 590 of the donors because counts were too low. Because the 87-base-pair reads could not distinguish some IMGT-functional V segments, including TRBV6-2 and TRBV6-3, those segments were excluded. Compared with the roughly 670-donor mean, donors in an Asian-associated ancestry cluster had fewer N-insertions in productive TCRs, according to a later genetic analysis. A few of the identified cytomegalovirus-associated TCR beta chains were confirmed in vitro to be specific for cytomegalovirus antigens.

This clone turned up a few times. Its recognized antigen is unknown. There are no base qualities to consult, and no much larger clone falls within one base. The cohort comprised some 700 healthy bone marrow donors. At the time of sampling, all cohort members were nominally healthy, though unrecorded immune exposures were likely present. The donor was CMV seronegative and belonged to the group of over 300 seronegative cohort members. A peripheral blood sample was provided by each donor, and peripheral blood mononuclear cells were used for TCR beta sequencing. The Qiagen DNeasy Blood Extraction Kit was used to extract genomic DNA from the blood cell samples. Library creation used the immunoSEQ multiplex PCR assay. For the multiplex PCR, a mixture combining 60 forward primers for TCR Vbeta segments and 13 reverse primers for TCR Jbeta segments was used. Amplification of the CDR3 region of rearranged TCR beta genes was performed with a multiplex PCR assay on genomic DNA. The amplified TCR beta libraries were sequenced on the Illumina HiSeq System as 87-base-pair reads. Processing in the source paper ran as follows. In a later analysis, tens of millions of unique TCR beta chains were counted across the 500 to 700 repertoires, and roughly 11 million of these chains were shared by at least two donors. A nearest-neighbor algorithm error-corrected the raw reads and collapsed the reads into unique sequences, merging closely related sequences to remove PCR and sequencing errors. CDR3 sequences were aligned to IMGT reference sequences to assign V, D and J gene segments. For a sequence to be retained, at least a six-nucleotide match to both a V gene segment and a J gene segment was required. A rearrangement was called productive if the CDR3 had no stop codons and remained in frame with V and J, and every other rearrangement was called non-productive. Following IMGT convention, CDR3 was defined as the stretch from the second conserved V-encoded cysteine up to the conserved J-encoded phenylalanine. The earlier analysis of about 530 of the donors excluded any sequence lacking an unambiguous match to a single V gene segment. An earlier analysis of several hundred of the donors called V segments functional above 56.7% productive rearrangements and segregating when the between-donor standard deviation exceeded 5%. A statistical classification framework was built to diagnose cytomegalovirus status from the catalog of TCR beta chain sequences. A later analysis assigned V and J genes by comparing TCR nucleotide sequences with IMGT/GENE-DB human TR gene sequences. Using the TCRdist pipeline, a later analysis assigned CDR3 sequences along with most-parsimonious VDJ recombination scenarios. In a later analysis, each TCR beta chain was defined by its CDR3 amino acid sequence together with its V-gene family, and reads without a unique V-gene family were excluded. As a way to deal with suspected cross-contamination and a sequencing artifact, a later analysis dropped more than 500 nucleotide sequences that were highly shared and had low generation probability. A later analysis calculated a clonal expansion index for each public chain from normalized within-repertoire ranks of inferred template counts. Generation probabilities in a later analysis came from a VDJ recombination model fitted to out-of-frame rearrangements, and those results were checked against IGoR. In a later analysis, TCR-TCR, TCR-HLA and TCR-CMV co-occurrence was scored with hypergeometric tests, and a repertoire-size bias correction was applied to TCR pairs. In a later analysis, false discovery rates were estimated by permuting HLA or CMV assignments 20 times. In a later analysis, co-occurring TCRs were grouped using DBSCAN, with TCRdist sequence similarity added in when clustering inside HLA-allele-positive subsets. Co-occurrence clustering excluded repertoires with fewer than 30,000 or more than 120,000 public chains, plus five with anomalous nucleotide sharing. TCRdb holds this immuneACCESS table with in-frame rearrangements only. Some clones are missing; in checked studies, unresolved V genes explain under half, and the rest has no known cause. V and J calls and clone size are copied from that table; D and trimming were computed from the DNA. The sample has 100,000 or so clones on record, roughly 79% of them singletons. Roughly 4.1% of the sample lies in the top ten.

The CDR3 has 15 amino acids, counting the end cysteine and phenylalanine. The read is trimmed to its CDR3 DNA, 45 bases read in frame from base 1. At the junction V is shortened by 3 bases and J by 6 bases; bases outside the gene matches: 9. Taken from the germline V gene (reference sequence), the CDR1 and CDR2 loops are SGHNT and YYREEE. This TCR came from a man aged 40-49 years in good health and CMV-seronegative. The chain is made from TRBV5-4 and TRBJ2-7, and 10 bases in between align with TRBD1. The sample consisted of PBMCs. The DNA sequence is given as TGTGCCAGCAGCTCCCCGGGACAGGGGATTGGCGAGCAGTACTTC. Its amino acids are CASSSPGQGIGEQYF.